The next 15 T cell receptor beta chains were all read from a single sample in a study of shared clonotypes between healthy human individuals. The protocol was immunoSEQ multiplex PCR, while the TCRdb copy is restricted to in-frame clones and leaves out a portion. In the table there are 2 million to 2.5 million clones, less than 95% of which are singletons. What was sequenced was naive CD4+ T cells from PBMCs. Subset described: CD45RA+ positively selected. All receptors derive from a man between 18 and 35 years old in good health. Some clones in this sample may be carry-over from other donors' samples.

The chain couples TRBV29-1 to TRBJ1-2; D uncertain. From germline, CDR1 is SQVTM and CDR2 ANQGSEA. Trimming pared 5 bases from V and 4 bases from J, leaving 20 bases between. This CDR3 comprises 15 residues. The CDR3 region has the DNA TGCAGCGTTCCCTCCTCGTTTCGACACGGCTATGGCTACACCTTC. Its protein product is CSVPSSFRHGYGYTF.

Remarks on this clone: At one boundary the junction diverges from the germline segment, which might be a read error. This chain uses TRBV28 with TRBJ1-5, with D uncertain. Per the germline V gene, CDR1 is MDHEN and CDR2 is SYDVKM. CDR3 length: 13 residues. CDR3 nucleotides: TGTGCCAGCACCCTGGGGAGTGATCAGTCCCAGCATTTT. Amino acid sequence: CASTLGSDQSQHF.

The CDR3 bases are TGTGCCAGCAGCTTACCTGACGGGCAGGGGACCCAAGGAGGCTACACCTTC. Encoded protein: CASSLPDGQGTQGGYTF. This chain connects TRBV7-9 to TRBJ1-2; a possible D gene is TRBD1 (6 bases). Germline V gives CDR1 SEHNR, CDR2 FQNEAQ (reference sequence). This CDR3 region has 17 residues. V was cut by 2 bases and J by 8 bases, with 24 bases left in between.

The count of this clone is one. This chain links TRBV6-1 with TRBJ2-2; D gene unclear. CDR1 and CDR2 from the germline V gene are MNHNS and SASEGT. The CDR3 spans 15 residues. V lost 1 base to trimming and J lost 4 bases, with 10 bases between them. The DNA for the CDR3 is TGTGCCAGCAGTGAAGTTGTAACTCTCACCGGGGAGCTGTTTTTT. Translating it yields CASSEVVTLTGELFF.

The chain links TRBV7-9 to TRBJ2-7; a weak D match, TRBD1 (6 bases). Trimming pared 1 base from V and 0 bases from J, leaving 13 bases between. CDR1 is SEHNR and CDR2 is FQNEAQ in the germline V gene (reference sequence). This CDR3 spans 16 amino acids. CDR3 sequence (DNA): TGTGCCAGCAGCTTAGTACCCAGGGACACCTCCTACGAGCAGTACTTC. As protein: CASSLVPRDTSYEQYF.

This clone appeared a few times. Other DNA sequences in this specimen translate into the identical CDR3. The rearrangement links TRBV6-1 to TRBJ1-3, with D unclear. Trimming removed 1 base from V and 3 bases from J, with 4 bases in between. Germline CDR1 MNHNS, CDR2 SASEGT. The CDR3 contains 13 residues. The CDR3 bases are TGTGCCAGCAGTGAAGGGGGTGGAAACACCATATATTTT. Residues: CASSEGGGNTIYF.

The rearrangement uses TRBV5-1 and TRBJ2-5; weak D call: TRBD2 (5 bases). This CDR3 spans 13 amino acids. From germline, CDR1 is SGHRS and CDR2 YFSETQ. Trimming took 2 bases from V and 7 from J, leaving 12 bases between them. The CDR3 sequence: CASSFLEDGTQYF. CDR3 DNA sequence: TGCGCCAGCAGCTTCTTGGAGGACGGGACCCAGTACTTC.

The CDR3 DNA sequence: TGTGCCAGCAGCGTAGCCCCGACTAGCGGGGTATACAATGAGCAGTTCTTC. Translating it yields CASSVAPTSGVYNEQFF. J is TRBJ2-1 and V is TRBV9, with TRBD2 matching over 11 bases. This CDR3 has 17 residues. Germline assignment: CDR1 SGDLS and CDR2 YYNGEE. J gave up 4 bases and V 0 bases, and 6 bases lay outside the gene matches. Full variable domain (missing parts from reference TRBV9 and TRBJ2-1): DSGVTQTPKHLITATGQRVTLRCSPRSGDLSVYWYQQSLDQGLQFLIQYYNGEERAKGNILERFSAQQFPDLHSELNLSSLELGDSALYFCASSVAPTSGVYNEQFFGPGTRLTVL.

The rearrangement joins TRBV28 to TRBJ1-1; the D gene is possibly TRBD1 (5 bases). Between the trimmed V and J ends, which lost 5 bases and 4 bases, there was a span of 17 bases. This CDR3 contains 15 residues. The germline V gene encodes CDR1 MDHEN and CDR2 SYDVKM. CDR3 bases: TGTGCCAGCAGTGACACCGGGGGGAGGGCCACTGAAGCTTTCTTT. Translating it yields CASSDTGGRATEAFF.

The chain couples TRBV5-1 to TRBJ2-2, with D perhaps TRBD1 (6 bases). Trimming cost V 4 bases and J 6 bases, with 16 bases left between them. CDR3 length equals 15 residues. Germline assignment: CDR1 SGHRS and CDR2 YFSETQ. The DNA for the CDR3 is TGCGCCAGCAGCCCCCGGACAGATATTGCCGGGGAGCTGTTTTTT. Protein: CASSPRTDIAGELFF. Full variable domain (missing parts from reference TRBV5-1 and TRBJ2-2): KAGVTQTPRYLIKTRGQQVTLSCSPISGHRSVSWYQQTPGQGLQFLFEYFSETQRNKGNFPGRFSGRQFSNSRSEMNVSTLELGDSALYLCASSPRTDIAGELFFGEGSRLTVL.

The V call is TRBV5-6, the J call TRBJ2-7; D is tentatively TRBD1 or TRBD2 (5 bases each). CDR3 size: 15 residues. Trimming shortened V by 4 bases and J by 4 bases, and 18 bases separated the two germline ends. The germline CDR1 and CDR2 sequences are SGHDT and YYEEEE. The CDR3 region is CASSGGPTPGYEQYF. DNA of the CDR3: TGTGCCAGCAGCGGGGGACCTACCCCCGGTTACGAGCAGTACTTC.

The gene calls are TRBV6-5 and TRBJ1-1; D perhaps matches TRBD1 (6 bases). Germline V lookup: CDR1 MNHEY, CDR2 SVGAGI. CDR3 length: 14 amino acids. V lost 6 bases, J lost 1 base, and 12 bases lay in between. CDR3 bases: TGTGCCAGCAGCCAATTGACAGGGAACACTGAAGCTTTCTTT. Encoded protein: CASSQLTGNTEAFF.

V gene TRBV4-1 combines with J gene TRBJ1-1; 9 nucleotides line up with TRBD1. The CDR3 has 17 residues. The germline V gene has CDR1 MGHRA and CDR2 YSYEKL. V lost 3 bases and J lost 4; bases outside the gene matches: 12. The DNA of the CDR3 is TGCGCCAGCAGCCACCGAGGGGACAGGGCGAGGTCCACTGAAGCTTTCTTT. This codes for CASSHRGDRARSTEAFF.

The chain employs TRBV29-1 and TRBJ2-3; D is possibly TRBD2 (5 bases). Trimming removed 8 bases from V and 4 bases from J, with 19 bases in between. CDR3 length: 14 amino acids. The germline CDR1 and CDR2 sequences are SQVTM and ANQGSEA. The CDR3 reads CSFTRPGGPDTQYF. The CDR3 bases are TGCAGCTTTACCCGTCCAGGAGGCCCAGATACGCAGTATTTT.

The chain has TRBV6-5 and TRBJ2-7; 7 bases fit TRBD1. The CDR3 consists of 14 residues. Trimming took 5 bases from V and 6 from J; bases not matched to a gene: 10. Germline CDR1 reads MNHEY; CDR2 reads SVGAGI. The CDR3 nucleotides read TGTGCCAGCAGTAGGGACAGTTCCCTATCCGAGCAGTACTTC. Translated, it gives CASSRDSSLSEQYF.